The 19 T cell receptor beta chains listed next were all sequenced from one sample in a study of T cell changes during pregnancy in multiple sclerosis. Clones were sequenced by immunoSEQ multiplex PCR, and TCRdb holds only the in-frame ones, with some missing. The table records about 97,000 clones, 75% to 95% of them present only once. The sample here was peripheral blood, taken in the second trimester of pregnancy. The receptors stem from a female donor with multiple sclerosis, enrolled in a pregnancy study.

V usage is TRBV27 and J usage is TRBJ2-7; 9 nucleotides line up with TRBD1. CDR3 length: 16 amino acids. V lost 7 bases and J lost 4; bases outside the gene matches: 14. The V gene's germline CDR1 is MNHEY and CDR2 SMNVEV (reference sequence). The CDR3 nucleotides are TGTGCCAGCACACCGATCCGGGGACAGGGTTTATACGAGCAGTACTTC. Its protein product is CASTPIRGQGLYEQYF.

The chain couples TRBV11-1 to TRBJ2-5; D may be TRBD2 (6 bases). V lost 3 bases and J 5 bases, leaving 7 bases between the germline ends. CDR3 length: 12 residues. Germline CDR1 and CDR2: SGHAT and FQDESV (reference sequence). CDR3: CASSFGGETQYF. DNA of the CDR3: TGTGCCAGCAGCTTCGGGGGTGAGACCCAGTACTTC.

This sequence joins TRBV14 and TRBJ1-1, with a possible D match to TRBD1 (5 bases). Between the trimmed V and J ends, which lost 6 bases and 2 bases, there was a span of 13 bases. Germline lookup yields CDR1 SGHDN and CDR2 FVKESK. The CDR3 runs to 14 residues. The CDR3 DNA follows: TGTGCCAGCAGTCGGAGGAGGGACAACACTGAAGCTTTCTTT. It specifies CASSRRRDNTEAFF. The full variable domain, completed using reference TRBV14 and TRBJ1-1, is EAGVTQFPSHSVIEKGQTVTLRCDPISGHDNLYWYRRVMGKEIKFLLHFVKESKQDESGMPNNRFLAERTGGTYSTLKVQPAELEDSGVYFCASSRRRDNTEAFFGQGTRLTVV.

The J gene is TRBJ2-7, the V gene TRBV4-1; 11 nucleotides match TRBD1. Germline V lookup: CDR1 MGHRA, CDR2 YSYEKL. Trimming at V came to 5 bases and at J to 5 bases, leaving 8 bases not matched to a gene. The CDR3 sequence is 15 residues long. CDR3 in amino acids: CASSWTLDRGHEQYF. The CDR3 region has the DNA TGCGCCAGCAGCTGGACCCTGGACAGGGGGCACGAGCAGTACTTC.

This chain connects TRBV28 to TRBJ2-7, with D possibly TRBD2 on 5 matching bases. This CDR3 spans 14 amino acids. V lost 6 bases, J lost 7 bases, and 19 bases lay in between. Germline V gene sequence: CDR1 MDHEN, CDR2 SYDVKM. CDR3 region: CASSLRVGGWEQYF. CDR3 DNA: TGTGCCAGCAGCCTTCGCGTCGGCGGGTGGGAGCAGTACTTC.

The chain employs TRBV7-3 and TRBJ2-1; tentatively, D is TRBD2 (6 bases). Per germline, CDR1 SGHTA and CDR2 FQGTGA. The V and J ends lost 5 bases and 7 bases respectively, with 18 bases between them. The CDR3 runs to 15 residues. CDR3 nucleotide sequence: TGTGCCAGCAGCCCTACCCACTCCCGGGGGAATGAGCAGTTCTTC. It translates to CASSPTHSRGNEQFF.

The chain uses TRBV6-5 and TRBJ1-5; no firm D call. Germline V gene sequence: CDR1 MNHEY, CDR2 SVGAGI. The CDR3 extends over 14 amino acids. Trimming took off 6 bases at V and 0 bases at J, with 9 bases between the two ends. The CDR3 DNA reads as TGTGCCAGCAGAGCCGGGAATAGCAATCAGCCCCAGCATTTT. It codes for CASRAGNSNQPQHF.

This clone was recorded only once. The chain carries TRBV27 and TRBJ1-1; D uncertain. The V gene's germline CDR1 is MNHEY and CDR2 SMNVEV (reference sequence). CDR3 length: 14 residues. V lost 5 bases to trimming and J lost 1 base, with 11 bases between them. In DNA form, the CDR3 reads TGTGCCAGCAGTCCAACGGGGAGGAACACTGAAGCTTTCTTT. It specifies CASSPTGRNTEAFF.

V and J are TRBV2 and TRBJ2-1; 8 bases map to TRBD1. With V trimmed by 3 bases and J by 0 bases, 7 bases remained unmatched. Germline CDR1 is SNHLY and CDR2 is FYNNEI. This CDR3 is 17 amino acids long. The CDR3 protein is CASSDGDRPGSYNEQFF. CDR3 bases: TGTGCCAGCAGTGATGGGGACAGGCCGGGCTCCTACAATGAGCAGTTCTTC.

This sequence joins TRBV6-1 and TRBJ2-2; 9 bases map to TRBD2. Germline V gene lookup returns CDR1 MNHNS and CDR2 SASEGT. Trimming cost V 11 bases and J 6 bases; bases outside gene matches: 13. CDR3 size: 15 residues. DNA for the CDR3: TGTGCCTGCGCTGCTCTAGCGGGAAGGGCCGGGGAGCTGTTTTTT. Residues: CACAALAGRAGELFF.

The gene calls are TRBV5-1 and TRBJ2-1, with TRBD2 as a possible D gene (6 bases). This CDR3 spans 13 amino acids. Germline V gene sequence: CDR1 SGHRS, CDR2 YFSETQ. The V end lost 7 bases, the J end lost 8 bases, and 16 bases lay between the germline ends. This CDR3 is CASSNRGNHEQFF. The DNA of the CDR3 is TGCGCCAGCTCGAACCGCGGGAACCATGAGCAGTTCTTC.

The DNA for the CDR3 is TGTGCCAGTAGTATGGCAGAACAGATGAACACTGAAGCTTTCTTT. This sequence encodes CASSMAEQMNTEAFF. V is TRBV19 and J is TRBJ1-1; D gene ambiguous. The length of the CDR3 is 15 residues. V lost 3 bases, J lost 0 bases, and 11 bases lay in between. Germline CDR1 is LNHDA and CDR2 is SQIVND (reference sequence).

For the CDR3, the DNA is TGTGCCAGCAGCTTAAAACTGGGGCGGTCAGATACGCAGTATTTT. It is translated as CASSLKLGRSDTQYF. The chain employs TRBV27 and TRBJ2-3, with TRBD1 as a possible D gene (5 bases). The length of the CDR3 is 15 residues. Germline V gene lookup returns CDR1 MNHEY and CDR2 SMNVEV (reference sequence). Between the trimmed V and J ends, which lost 6 bases and 4 bases, there was a span of 17 bases.

J is TRBJ1-1 and V is TRBV19; the match to TRBD1 covers 7 bases. V lost 10 bases, J lost 0 bases, and 17 bases stayed unmatched. This CDR3 contains 17 residues. CDR1 is LNHDA, CDR2 SQIVND, per germline (reference sequence). Here the CDR3 DNA reads TGTGCCACCTACGGTTTGACAGGGCCCACTTTGAACACTGAAGCTTTCTTT. Residues: CATYGLTGPTLNTEAFF.

Only one count was recorded for this clone. This rearrangement joins TRBV28 to TRBJ2-2; 8 nucleotides line up with TRBD2. From germline, CDR1 is MDHEN and CDR2 SYDVKM. The V segment lost 6 bases and the J segment 3 bases; nucleotides outside the gene matches: 6. The CDR3 runs to 15 residues. CDR3 sequence: CASSPGRGHTGELFF. Written as DNA, the CDR3 is TGTGCCAGCAGCCCCGGGAGGGGTCACACCGGGGAGCTGTTTTTT.

This rearrangement joins TRBV7-9 to TRBJ1-2, with TRBD1 identical over 7 bases. The length of the CDR3 is 14 residues. The V gene's germline CDR1 is SEHNR and CDR2 FQNEAQ (reference sequence). V trimming: 2 bases; J trimming: 8 bases; junction bases outside the gene matches: 8. The CDR3 protein is CASSLTGQASGYTF. Written as DNA, the CDR3 is TGTGCCAGCAGCTTAACCGGACAGGCTTCCGGCTACACCTTC.

This clone was observed a few times. The V call is TRBV2, the J call TRBJ1-4; D is unresolved. The CDR3 is made up of 12 amino acids. CDR1 is SNHLY, CDR2 FYNNEI, per germline. Trimming removed 5 bases at V and 6 bases at J, with 7 bases between. The CDR3 sequence is CASSRTDEKLFF. The CDR3, as DNA: TGTGCCAGCAGTCGAACAGATGAAAAACTGTTTTTT.

This clone was detected a few times. The CDR3 loop reads CSGGTGVDTEAFF. CDR3 in DNA: TGCAGCGGAGGGACAGGGGTAGACACTGAAGCTTTCTTT. The chain couples TRBV29-1 to TRBJ1-1; 10 bases line up with TRBD1. V shed 7 bases and J 3 bases; nucleotides not matched to a gene: 5. The CDR3 contains 13 residues. Per germline, CDR1 SQVTM and CDR2 ANQGSEA.

V usage is TRBV5-4 and J usage is TRBJ2-2; TRBD1 is a possible D gene (6 bases). Per germline, CDR1 SGHNT and CDR2 YYREEE (reference sequence). This CDR3 contains 16 residues. The V end lost 0 bases, the J end lost 0 bases, and 9 bases lay between the germline ends. The CDR3 region has the DNA TGTGCCAGCAGCTTGGTGGGGGCCGCGAACACCGGGGAGCTGTTTTTT. Translation gives CASSLVGAANTGELFF.